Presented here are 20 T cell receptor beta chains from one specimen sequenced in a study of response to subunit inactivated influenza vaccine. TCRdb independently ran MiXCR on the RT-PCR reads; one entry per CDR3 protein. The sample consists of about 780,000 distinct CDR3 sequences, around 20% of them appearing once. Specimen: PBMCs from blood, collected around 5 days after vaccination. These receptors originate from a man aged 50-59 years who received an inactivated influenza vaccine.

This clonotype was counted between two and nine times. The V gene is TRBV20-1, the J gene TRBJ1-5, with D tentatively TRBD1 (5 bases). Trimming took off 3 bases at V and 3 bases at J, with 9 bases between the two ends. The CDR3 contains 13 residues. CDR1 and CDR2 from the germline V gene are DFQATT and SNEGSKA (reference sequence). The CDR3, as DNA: TGCAGTGCTAGGGACACTGTCAATCAGCCCCAGCATTTT. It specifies CSARDTVNQPQHF.

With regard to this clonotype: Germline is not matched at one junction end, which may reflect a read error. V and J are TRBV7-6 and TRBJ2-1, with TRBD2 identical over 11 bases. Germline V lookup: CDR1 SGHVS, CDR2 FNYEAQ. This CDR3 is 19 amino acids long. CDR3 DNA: TGTGCCAGCAGCTTGCCCCCCCTGGGTACTAGCGGGAGTTACAATGAGCATTTCTTC. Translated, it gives CASSLPPLGTSGSYNEHFF. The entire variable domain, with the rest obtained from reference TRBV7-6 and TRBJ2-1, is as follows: GAGVSQSPRYKVTKRGQDVALRCDPISGHVSLYWYRQALGQGPEFLTYFNYEAQQDKSGLPNDRFSAERPEGSISTLTIQRTEQRDSAMYRCASSLPPLGTSGSYNEHFFGPGTRLTVL.

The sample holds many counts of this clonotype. CDR3 nucleotide sequence: TGTGCCAGCAGCTTAGCCGCGACATTTAGCTCCTACGAGCAGTACTTC. Its translation: CASSLAATFSSYEQYF. The chain uses TRBV7-2 and TRBJ2-7; no definite D call. The germline V gene has CDR1 SGHTA and CDR2 FQGNSA. The CDR3 runs 16 residues. With 0 bases removed from V and 0 bases from J, the gap between germline ends came to 12 bases.

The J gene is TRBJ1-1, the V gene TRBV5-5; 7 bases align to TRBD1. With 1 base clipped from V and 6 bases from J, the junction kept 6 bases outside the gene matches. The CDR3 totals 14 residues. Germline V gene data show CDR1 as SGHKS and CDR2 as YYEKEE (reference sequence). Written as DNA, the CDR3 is TGTGCCAGCAGCTTGTGGCAGGGGGTCCCTGAAGCTTTCTTT. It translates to CASSLWQGVPEAFF.

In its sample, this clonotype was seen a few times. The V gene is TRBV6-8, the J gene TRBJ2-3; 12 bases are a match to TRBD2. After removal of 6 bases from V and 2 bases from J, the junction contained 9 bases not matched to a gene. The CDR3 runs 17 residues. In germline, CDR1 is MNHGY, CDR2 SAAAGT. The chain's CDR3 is CASRYRLAGDVTDTQYF. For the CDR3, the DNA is TGTGCCAGCAGGTATCGACTAGCGGGAGACGTCACAGATACGCAGTATTTT.

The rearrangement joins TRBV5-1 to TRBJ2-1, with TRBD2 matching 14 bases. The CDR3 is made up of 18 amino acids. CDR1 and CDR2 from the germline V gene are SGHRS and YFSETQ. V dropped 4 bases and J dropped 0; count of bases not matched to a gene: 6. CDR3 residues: CASSKGLAGAASYNEQFF. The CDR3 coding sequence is TGCGCCAGCAGCAAGGGACTAGCGGGGGCCGCCTCCTACAATGAGCAGTTCTTC.

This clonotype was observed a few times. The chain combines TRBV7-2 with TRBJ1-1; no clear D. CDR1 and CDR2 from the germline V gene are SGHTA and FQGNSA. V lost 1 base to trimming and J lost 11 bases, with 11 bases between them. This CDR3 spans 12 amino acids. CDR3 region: CASSLVSSGAFF. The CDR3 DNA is TGTGCCAGCAGCTTAGTATCCTCTGGGGCTTTCTTT.

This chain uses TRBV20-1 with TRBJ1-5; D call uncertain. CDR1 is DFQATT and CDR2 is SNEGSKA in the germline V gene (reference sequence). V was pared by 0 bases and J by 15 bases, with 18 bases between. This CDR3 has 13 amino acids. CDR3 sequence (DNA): TGCAGTGCTAGAGATCTCTGGGGAGGGAAGGTGCATTTT. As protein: CSARDLWGGKVHF.

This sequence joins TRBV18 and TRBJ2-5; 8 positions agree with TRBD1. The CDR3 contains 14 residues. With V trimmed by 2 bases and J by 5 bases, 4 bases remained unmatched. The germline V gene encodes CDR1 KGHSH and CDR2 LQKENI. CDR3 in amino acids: CASSPNRGIETQYF. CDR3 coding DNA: TGTGCCAGCTCACCAAACAGGGGGATTGAGACCCAGTACTTC.

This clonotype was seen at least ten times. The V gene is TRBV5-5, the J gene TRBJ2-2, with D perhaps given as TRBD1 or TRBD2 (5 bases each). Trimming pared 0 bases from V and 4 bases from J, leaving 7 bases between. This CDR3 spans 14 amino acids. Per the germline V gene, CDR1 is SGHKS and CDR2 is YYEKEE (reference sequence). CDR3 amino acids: CASSLGGTTGELFF. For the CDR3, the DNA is TGTGCCAGCAGCTTGGGAGGGACCACCGGGGAGCTGTTTTTT.

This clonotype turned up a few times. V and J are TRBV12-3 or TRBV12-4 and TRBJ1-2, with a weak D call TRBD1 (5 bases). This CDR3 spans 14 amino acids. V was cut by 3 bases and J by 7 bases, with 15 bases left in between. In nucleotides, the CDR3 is TGTGCCAGCAGTTTCAGGGACCTCGGGTCTGGCTACACCTTC. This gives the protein CASSFRDLGSGYTF.

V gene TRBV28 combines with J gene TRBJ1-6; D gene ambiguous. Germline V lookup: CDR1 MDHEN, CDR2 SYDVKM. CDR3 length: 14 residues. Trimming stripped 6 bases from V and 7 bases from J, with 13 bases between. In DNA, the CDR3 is TGTGCCAGCAGCCCGGGCGGCAGCAATTCACCCCTCCACTTT. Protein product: CASSPGGSNSPLHF.

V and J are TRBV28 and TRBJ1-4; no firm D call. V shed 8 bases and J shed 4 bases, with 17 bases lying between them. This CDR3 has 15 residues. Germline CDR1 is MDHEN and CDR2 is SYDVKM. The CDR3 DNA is TGTGCCAGCGGAAGGGTGCGGGAAATTAATGAAAAACTGTTTTTT. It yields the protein CASGRVREINEKLFF.

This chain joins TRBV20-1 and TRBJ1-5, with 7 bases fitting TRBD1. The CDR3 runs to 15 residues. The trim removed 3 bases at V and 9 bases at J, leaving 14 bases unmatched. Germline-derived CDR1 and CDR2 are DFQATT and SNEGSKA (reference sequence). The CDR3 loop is CSASGGDSPMRPQHF. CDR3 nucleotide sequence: TGCAGTGCTAGCGGAGGGGACAGCCCAATGCGGCCCCAGCATTTT.

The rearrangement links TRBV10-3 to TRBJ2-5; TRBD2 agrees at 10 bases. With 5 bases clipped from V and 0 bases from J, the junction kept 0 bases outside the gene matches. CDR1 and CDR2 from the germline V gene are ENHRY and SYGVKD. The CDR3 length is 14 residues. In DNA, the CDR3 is TGTGCCATCAGTAGCGGGGGGGACCAAGAGACCCAGTACTTC. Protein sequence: CAISSGGDQETQYF.

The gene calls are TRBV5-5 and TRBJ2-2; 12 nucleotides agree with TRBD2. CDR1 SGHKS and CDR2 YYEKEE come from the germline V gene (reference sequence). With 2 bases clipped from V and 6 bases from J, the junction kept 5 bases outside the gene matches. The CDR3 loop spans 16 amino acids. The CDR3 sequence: CASSLTPSGRAGELFF. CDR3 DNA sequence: TGTGCCAGCAGCTTAACTCCTAGCGGGAGGGCCGGGGAGCTGTTTTTT. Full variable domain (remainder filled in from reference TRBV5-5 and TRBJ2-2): DAGVTQSPTHLIKTRGQQVTLRCSPISGHKSVSWYQQVLGQGPQFIFQYYEKEERGRGNFPDRFSARQFPNYSSELNVNALLLGDSALYLCASSLTPSGRAGELFFGEGSRLTVL.

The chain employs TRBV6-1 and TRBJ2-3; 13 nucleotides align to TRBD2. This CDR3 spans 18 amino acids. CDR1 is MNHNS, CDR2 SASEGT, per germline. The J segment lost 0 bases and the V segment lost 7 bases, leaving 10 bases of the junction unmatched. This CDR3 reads CASTALAGGNPSTDTQYF. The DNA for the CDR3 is TGTGCCAGCACCGCACTAGCGGGAGGGAACCCTAGCACAGATACGCAGTATTTT.

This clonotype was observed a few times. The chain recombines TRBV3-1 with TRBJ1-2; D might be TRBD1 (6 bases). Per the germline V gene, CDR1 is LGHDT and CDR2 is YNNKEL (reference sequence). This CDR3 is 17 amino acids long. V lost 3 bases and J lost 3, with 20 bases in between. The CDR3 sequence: CASSHLGMGATDYGYTF. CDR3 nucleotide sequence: TGTGCCAGCAGCCACCTGGGGATGGGGGCGACGGACTATGGCTACACCTTC.

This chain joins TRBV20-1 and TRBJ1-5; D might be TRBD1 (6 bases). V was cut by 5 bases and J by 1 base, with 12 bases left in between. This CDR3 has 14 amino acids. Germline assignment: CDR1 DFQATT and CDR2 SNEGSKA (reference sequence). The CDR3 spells CSALDRISNQPQHF. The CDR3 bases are TGCAGTGCTCTCGACAGGATAAGCAATCAGCCCCAGCATTTT.

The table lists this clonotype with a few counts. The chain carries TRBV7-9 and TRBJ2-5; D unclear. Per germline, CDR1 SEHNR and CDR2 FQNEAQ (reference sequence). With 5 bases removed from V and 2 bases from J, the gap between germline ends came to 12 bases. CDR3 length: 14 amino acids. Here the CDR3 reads CASSPLGIQETQYF. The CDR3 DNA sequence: TGTGCCAGCAGCCCGCTTGGGATTCAAGAGACCCAGTACTTC. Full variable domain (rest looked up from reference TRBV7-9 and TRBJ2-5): DTGVSQNPRHKITKRGQNVTFRCDPISEHNRLYWYRQTLGQGPEFLTYFQNEAQLEKSRLLSDRFSAERPKGSFSTLEIQRTEQGDSAMYLCASSPLGIQETQYFGPGTRLLVL.